These 4 T cell receptor beta chains were all obtained from the same sample, sequenced in a study of cytomegalovirus exposure and HLA in healthy donors. It was with 60 Vbeta and 13 Jbeta primers that the PCR ran. The method was immunoSEQ multiplex PCR; TCRdb's version includes in-frame clones alone and lacks a portion of them. Among around 200,000 clones listed, approximately 84% were seen once. Sequencing was done on a sample of PBMCs. The source is a woman in her forties or fifties in good health and CMV-seropositive.

The chain uses TRBV4-2 and TRBJ2-5; 10 bases agree with TRBD2. The end of the DNA fits TRBJ2-7 better, so the J call may be wrong. The CDR3 is 16 amino acids. The germline CDR1 and CDR2 sequences are LGHNA and YNFKEQ. The CDR3 region is CASSQDRSGGAYEQYF. CDR3 DNA: TGTGCCAGCAGCCAAGATCGGAGCGGGGGGGCCTACGAGCAGTACTTC.

V gene TRBV21-1 combines with J gene TRBJ1-2; the D call in the table, TRBD1, was not verified against the DNA. TRBV21-1 is described as a pseudogene. The CDR3 spans 16 residues. The CDR3: CASSKGGQALNYGYTF. Here the CDR3 DNA reads TGTGCCAGCAGCAAAGGGGGACAGGCCCTTAACTATGGCTACACCTTC.

The V call is TRBV6-5, the J call TRBJ2-7, with 7 positions matching TRBD2. The germline CDR1 and CDR2 sequences are MNHEY and SVGAGI. The CDR3 sequence is 13 residues long. Trimming removed 4 bases from V and 2 bases from J; junction bases left unmatched: 2. The CDR3 loop reads CASSFRGAYEQYF. The CDR3 DNA reads TGTGCCAGCAGTTTTCGGGGGGCCTACGAGCAGTACTTC.

In nucleotides, the CDR3 is TGTGCCAGCTCCCCCCCGGGGGGGGCCAACGTCCTGACTTTC. Amino acid sequence: CASSPPGGANVLTF. This chain connects TRBV28 to TRBJ2-6; perhaps TRBD2 as D (5 bases). Trimming shortened V by 8 bases and J by 4 bases, and 12 bases separated the two germline ends. Per the germline V gene, CDR1 is MDHEN and CDR2 is SYDVKM. The CDR3 length is 14 residues.